This TCR beta chain emerged from a study of long-term antiretroviral therapy in people with HIV. Study at large: The 2015 immediate-ART recommendation came about a decade after the earliest samples.

The CDR3 consists of 13 residues. V was pared by 5 bases and J by 5 bases, with 12 bases between. The germline V gene encodes CDR1 SEHNR and CDR2 FQNEAQ (reference sequence). General observations from the study: CDR3 length ranges were narrower in HIV repertoires than in controls.

To note about this clone: Antigen specificity is unknown.

Runs used v3.0 of the immunoSEQ assay and were done at survey level. The protocol was immunoSEQ multiplex PCR, while the TCRdb copy is restricted to in-frame clones and leaves out a portion. The sample gives approximately 22,000 clones, about 80% of which show up once; around 20% is in the top ten. The chain combines TRBV7-9 with TRBJ2-5, with D perhaps TRBD1 (6 bases). This clonotype originated in a man aged 35 to 55 with HIV. Sample: unsorted PBMCs, taken 0.5 years before starting antiretroviral therapy. The CDR3 sequence is CASSPGARETQYF. The CDR3 nucleotides are TGTGCCAGCAGCCCAGGGGCTCGGGAGACCCAGTACTTC.